This is a list of T cell receptor beta chains from one sample in a study of blood T cell repertoires in COVID-19. Assay: immunoSEQ multiplex PCR; the TCRdb copy retains only in-frame clones and omits some. Of 300,000 to 400,000 clones listed, 70% to 90% were seen once; the top ten hold approximately 1%. The sequenced sample consisted of PBMCs or T cells enriched from blood (not recorded which). Receptor source: a woman in her thirties with acute COVID-19. The CDR3 runs from the conserved cysteine through the conserved F or W. The D gene is left open where the match is weak. Part of the rows lack a size; the others show once, few, many or a class for expanded clones.

CDR3,DNA,D,V,size,J
CASSETVYEQYF,TGTGCCAGCAGTGAGACAGTCTACGAGCAGTACTTC,-,TRBV25-1,-,TRBJ2-7
CASSLSTPTDTQYF,TGTGCCAGCAGCTTAAGTACACCTACAGATACGCAGTATTTT,-,TRBV7-8,-,TRBJ2-3
CASSVGGYGTEAFF,TGTGCCAGCAGCGTTGGAGGTTACGGGACTGAAGCTTTCTTT,-,TRBV9,-,TRBJ1-1
CASSLLGGSNSPLHF,TGTGCCAGCAGCTTATTGGGGGGAAGCAATTCACCCCTCCACTTT,-,TRBV7-2,-,TRBJ1-6
CASSRTPGQGGTEAFF,TGTGCCAGTAGTAGGACGCCGGGACAGGGAGGGACTGAAGCTTTCTTT,TRBD1,TRBV19,-,TRBJ1-1
CASSPLAGFTGELFF,TGTGCCAGTAGTCCCCTAGCGGGCTTCACCGGGGAGCTGTTTTTT,TRBD2,TRBV19,once,TRBJ2-2
CASIGSGYTEAFF,TGCGCCAGCATAGGTAGCGGATACACTGAAGCTTTCTTT,-,TRBV4-1,-,TRBJ1-1
CASSQDGTGSTEAFF,TGTGCCAGCAGCCAAGACGGGACAGGGTCCACTGAAGCTTTCTTT,TRBD1,TRBV3-1/TRBV3-2,-,TRBJ1-1
CASSHREGRGYTF,TGTGCCAGCAGTCACCGCGAGGGTCGGGGCTACACCTTC,-,TRBV6-5,-,TRBJ1-2
CASSPGQLYGYTF,TGTGCCAGCAGCCCGGGACAGCTGTATGGCTACACCTTC,TRBD1,TRBV5-8,-,TRBJ1-2